This entry lists 25 T cell receptor beta chains sequenced from one sample in a study of blood T cells in healthy people across ages. A J-beta primer mix and a sample-barcoded 5' primer were used in a second PCR of roughly 6 to 11 cycles. TCRdb independently ran MiXCR on the 5' RACE reads; one entry per CDR3 protein. Of fewer than 2,000,000 distinct CDR3 sequences in the sample, roughly 43% were seen once. Sample: blood. Receptors originate from a human donor in good health.

Details on this clonotype: This may be a read error: a much more frequent sequence differs by one nucleotide. This chain links TRBV20-1 with TRBJ2-4, with 9 bases fitting TRBD2. The V gene end was trimmed by 3 bases and the J gene end by 13 bases; junction bases not matched to a gene: 22. The CDR3 sequence is 17 residues long. Germline CDR1 DFQATT, CDR2 SNEGSKA (reference sequence). CDR3 DNA sequence: TGCAGTGCTAGGGGTGCGGGGGGGCCAGGTCCCTACAATGAGCAGTACTTC. As protein: CSARGAGGPGPYNEQYF.

The chain links TRBV29-1 to TRBJ2-1; maybe TRBD2 (6 bases). V lost 3 bases to trimming and J lost 0 bases, with 9 bases between them. The CDR3 has 14 amino acids. Germline V gives CDR1 SQVTM, CDR2 ANQGSEA. CDR3 region: CSVEGLRSYNEQFF. The DNA for the CDR3 is TGCAGCGTTGAGGGACTGCGCTCCTACAATGAGCAGTTCTTC.

V gene TRBV3-1 combines with J gene TRBJ1-5; 7 bases are a match to TRBD1. CDR3 length equals 16 residues. The V segment lost 0 bases and the J segment 6 bases; nucleotides outside the gene matches: 8. Per germline, CDR1 LGHDT and CDR2 YNNKEL (reference sequence). The CDR3, as DNA: TGTGCCAGCAGCCAAGACAGACAGGGAGCCGGTCAGCCCCAGCATTTT. Encoded protein: CASSQDRQGAGQPQHF.

This clonotype was observed a handful of times. The chain has TRBV7-9 and TRBJ2-1; 8 bases line up with TRBD2. V lost 8 bases, J lost 2 bases, and 17 bases stayed unmatched. Germline CDR1 and CDR2: SEHNR and FQNEAQ (reference sequence). CDR3 size: 18 residues. As DNA, the CDR3 is TGTGCCAGCTCAGCTTATGGACAGCGGGGGAAAGCCTACAATGAGCAGTTCTTC. Its translation is CASSAYGQRGKAYNEQFF.

The V gene is TRBV3-1, the J gene TRBJ2-1, with D possibly TRBD2 on 6 matching bases. Germline lookup yields CDR1 LGHDT and CDR2 YNNKEL (reference sequence). The CDR3 spans 14 residues. The V end was cut by 4 bases, the J end by 9 bases, with 16 bases between. CDR3 loop: CASSPGLLDREQFF. In DNA form, the CDR3 reads TGTGCCAGCAGCCCGGGACTTCTCGACCGTGAGCAGTTCTTC.

The rearrangement joins TRBV7-3 to TRBJ1-5; D may be TRBD1 (5 bases). Germline lookup yields CDR1 SGHTA and CDR2 FQGTGA. The V gene lost 5 bases and the J gene lost 6 bases, with 11 bases spanning the gap. The CDR3 runs 13 residues. The CDR3 spells CASSRPGTQPQHF. The CDR3 DNA follows: TGTGCCAGCAGCCGACCAGGGACTCAGCCCCAGCATTTT.

This rearrangement joins TRBV10-2 to TRBJ1-2; D is perhaps TRBD1 (5 bases). Trimming stripped 5 bases from V and 8 bases from J, with 12 bases between. This CDR3 contains 12 residues. CDR1 and CDR2 (germline): WSHSY, SAAADI. CDR3 sequence reads: CASSLTARGYTF. The CDR3 DNA reads TGCGCCAGCAGTTTGACAGCGAGAGGCTACACCTTC.

V is TRBV10-3 and J is TRBJ2-7; 8 bases align to TRBD2. The J call may be faulty, since TRBJ2-5 better matches the DNA end. The CDR3 is made up of 14 amino acids. In germline, CDR1 is ENHRY, CDR2 SYGVKD. CDR3 residues: CAISESTSEETQYF. Here the CDR3 DNA reads TGTGCCATCAGTGAGTCGACTAGCGAGGAGACCCAGTACTTC.

The rearrangement joins TRBV10-3 to TRBJ2-5; tentative D call: TRBD2 (6 bases). The DNA end is a closer match to TRBJ2-7, so the J assignment may be wrong. The CDR3 spans 14 residues. Germline values: CDR1 ENHRY, CDR2 SYGVKD. CDR3 nucleotides: TGTGCCATCAGTGAGGCACTGGGGGGCTACGAGCAGTACTTC. Amino acids: CAISEALGGYEQYF.

The chain uses TRBV5-8 and TRBJ1-1; D call uncertain. This CDR3 spans 12 amino acids. From germline, CDR1 is SGHTS and CDR2 YDEGEE. V dropped 4 bases and J dropped 3 bases, with 7 bases sitting between them. The DNA for the CDR3 is TGTGCCAGCAGCCCGGTGGACACTGAAGCTTTCTTT. This gives the protein CASSPVDTEAFF.

In this sample, this clonotype turned up a few times. The chain carries TRBV12-3 or TRBV12-4 and TRBJ1-2; D unresolved. There are 11 residues in the CDR3. Trimming took off 3 bases at V and 7 bases at J, with 6 bases between the two ends. In DNA, the CDR3 is TGTGCCAGCAGTTTTCCGAGTGGCTACACCTTC. Amino acids: CASSFPSGYTF.

The rearrangement links TRBV4-2 to TRBJ2-2; 7 nucleotides match TRBD1. The length of the CDR3 is 15 residues. The V segment lost 0 bases and the J segment 7 bases; nucleotides outside the gene matches: 5. CDR1 LGHNA and CDR2 YNFKEQ come from the germline V gene. In nucleotides, the CDR3 is TGTGCCAGCAGCCAAGATGAGGGGGCAGTCGGGGAGCTGTTTTTT. Translating it yields CASSQDEGAVGELFF.

As to this clonotype: A read error may produce the germline difference seen at one junction end. V gene TRBV4-3 combines with J gene TRBJ1-2; D unclear. CDR1 LGHNA and CDR2 YSLEER come from the germline V gene. The CDR3 covers 16 residues. In DNA, the CDR3 is TGCGTCAGCAGCCAAGATATTGGGTTACCCCTCTATGGCTACACCTTC. Translating gives CVSSQDIGLPLYGYTF.

This clonotype was detected only once. The chain has TRBV28 and TRBJ2-1; 10 bases are a match to TRBD1. This CDR3 spans 16 amino acids. The germline V gene encodes CDR1 MDHEN and CDR2 SYDVKM. V lost 7 bases, J lost 7 bases, and 13 bases stayed unmatched. The CDR3 DNA reads as TGTGCCAGCACAAAATCGACAGGGGGCTGGACTAATGAGCAGTTCTTC. It specifies CASTKSTGGWTNEQFF.

This clonotype was counted only a few times. This sequence joins TRBV20-1 and TRBJ2-1; 9 bases match TRBD1. The J call is doubtful: the DNA matches TRBJ2-7 better. In germline, CDR1 is DFQATT, CDR2 SNEGSKA (reference sequence). This CDR3 has 18 residues. This chain's CDR3 is CSASLIPGQGGQGYEQYF. DNA for the CDR3: TGCAGTGCTTCGCTTATTCCGGGACAGGGAGGCCAGGGTTACGAGCAGTACTTC.

This clonotype was detected only a few times. The chain employs TRBV14 and TRBJ1-1; 7 bases map to TRBD1. CDR3 length: 15 amino acids. The germline gives CDR1 SGHDN, CDR2 FVKESK. V gave up 4 bases and J gave up 4 bases; unmatched junction bases: 9. CDR3 loop: CASSPLQGSGTEAFF. The CDR3 bases are TGTGCCAGCAGCCCATTACAGGGGTCGGGCACTGAAGCTTTCTTT.

The CDR3 sequence: CSASPGLAGSSETQYF. The CDR3 region has the DNA TGCAGTGCTAGTCCCGGACTAGCGGGGTCTAGTGAGACCCAGTACTTC. V gene TRBV20-1 combines with J gene TRBJ2-5; 12 bases align to TRBD2. CDR1 is DFQATT, CDR2 SNEGSKA, per germline (reference sequence). The trim removed 3 bases at V and 5 bases at J, leaving 10 bases unmatched. The CDR3 has 16 residues.

The J gene is TRBJ1-6, the V gene TRBV20-1, with 7 bases that match TRBD1. The CDR3 loop spans 17 amino acids. Germline V CDR1 and CDR2: DFQATT, SNEGSKA (reference sequence). J lost 6 bases, V lost 3 bases, and 14 bases had no gene match. The CDR3 reads CSASPLPGGQPNSPLHF. Written as DNA, the CDR3 is TGCAGTGCTAGTCCCCTCCCCGGGGGACAGCCTAATTCACCCCTCCACTTT.

This clonotype has only a few counts. V and J are TRBV5-1 and TRBJ2-7; 7 bases fit TRBD2. The J call may be incorrect, as the DNA end agrees better with TRBJ2-4. This CDR3 spans 16 amino acids. The germline V gene encodes CDR1 SGHRS and CDR2 YFSETQ. The CDR3 DNA follows: TGCGCCAGCAGCACAATCCCCGGGACTATGAGGACCATTCAGTACTTC. It yields the protein CASSTIPGTMRTIQYF.

This chain links TRBV7-2 with TRBJ2-7; D remains ambiguous. The length of the CDR3 is 11 residues. Per the germline V gene, CDR1 is SGHTA and CDR2 is FQGNSA. With 4 bases removed from V and 12 bases from J, the gap between germline ends came to 13 bases. The CDR3 is CASSSSPQLYF. As DNA, the CDR3 is TGTGCCAGCAGCTCCTCCCCCCAATTGTACTTC.

The V call is TRBV7-2, the J call TRBJ2-1; D remains unclear. V shed 2 bases and J shed 8 bases, with 10 bases lying between them. The CDR3 spans 13 residues. The germline gives CDR1 SGHTA, CDR2 FQGNSA. The CDR3 bases are TGTGCCAGCAGCTTACCCAGGCTAGATGAGCAGTTCTTC. It translates to CASSLPRLDEQFF.

This clonotype was found many times. The J gene is TRBJ2-7, the V gene TRBV12-3 or TRBV12-4; the match to TRBD2 covers 10 bases. The trim removed 6 bases at V and 1 base at J, leaving 9 bases unmatched. CDR3 length: 16 amino acids. DNA of the CDR3: TGTGCCAGCAGCTTAAGGGGTAGCGGGGGGTCCTACGAGCAGTACTTC. It yields the protein CASSLRGSGGSYEQYF.

The rearrangement joins TRBV9 to TRBJ1-4; D gene uncertain. The CDR3 spans 16 residues. CDR1 SGDLS and CDR2 YYNGEE come from the germline V gene. With 4 bases removed from V and 6 bases from J, the gap between germline ends came to 19 bases. CDR3 residues: CASSSHDRRTHEKLFF. The CDR3 nucleotides read TGTGCCAGCAGCTCTCATGATAGGCGGACCCATGAAAAACTGTTTTTT.

The chain is built from TRBV7-6 and TRBJ1-2; no clear D gene. Trimming removed 5 bases at V and 7 bases at J, with 11 bases between. The germline gives CDR1 SGHVS, CDR2 FNYEAQ. This CDR3 contains 12 residues. The CDR3 is CASSPPGSGYTF. The CDR3 nucleotides are TGTGCCAGCAGCCCTCCTGGGAGTGGCTACACCTTC.

This clonotype has more than one count but fewer than ten. V and J are TRBV19 and TRBJ2-7; D possibly uses TRBD1 or TRBD2 (5 bases each). With 3 bases removed from V and 2 bases from J, the gap between germline ends came to 11 bases. Germline V gene sequence: CDR1 LNHDA, CDR2 SQIVND (reference sequence). CDR3 length: 14 amino acids. The CDR3 reads CASSIVQGAYEQYF. The CDR3 DNA follows: TGTGCCAGTAGTATTGTTCAGGGAGCCTACGAGCAGTACTTC.